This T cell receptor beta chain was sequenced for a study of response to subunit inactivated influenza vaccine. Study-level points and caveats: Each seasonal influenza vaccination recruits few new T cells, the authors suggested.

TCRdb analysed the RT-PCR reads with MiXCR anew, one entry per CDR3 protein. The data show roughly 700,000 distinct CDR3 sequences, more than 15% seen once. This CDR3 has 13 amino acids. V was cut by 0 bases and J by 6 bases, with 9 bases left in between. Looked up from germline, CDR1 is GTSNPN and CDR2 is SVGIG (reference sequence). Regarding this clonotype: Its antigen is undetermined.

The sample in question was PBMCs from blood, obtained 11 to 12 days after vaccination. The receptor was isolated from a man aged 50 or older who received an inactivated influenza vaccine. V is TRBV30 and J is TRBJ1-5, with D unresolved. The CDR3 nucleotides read TGTGCCTGGAGTGTAACGGTTTTTCAGCCCCAGCATTTT. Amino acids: CAWSVTVFQPQHF.